A single sample is the source of the 24 T cell receptor beta chains below, sequenced in a study of Ad26.COV2.S vaccination and SARS-CoV-2 variants. The treatment denotes: some 20 received Ad26.COV2.S at low or high dose, single or two shots; five or six received placebo; per-sample allocation not given. After the first vaccine or placebo injection, samples were drawn on day 63. TCRdb keeps only in-frame clones here, not all; method: immunoSEQ multiplex PCR. The sample holds about 350,000 clones, approximately 90% seen once. The sample consisted of peripheral blood, taken in a trial of Ad26.COV2.S vaccine versus placebo. These receptors were collected from a person aged 18-65 years who received the Ad26.COV2.S COVID-19 vaccine or a placebo.

CDR3 loop: CASSLDPNNEQFF. The CDR3, as DNA: TGCGCCAGCAGCTTGGACCCTAACAATGAGCAGTTCTTC. This chain joins TRBV5-1 and TRBJ2-1, with D unclear. This CDR3 region has 13 residues. Trimming stripped 0 bases from V and 5 bases from J, with 6 bases between. Germline assignment: CDR1 SGHRS and CDR2 YFSETQ. Based on the CDR3 plus reference TRBV5-1 and TRBJ2-1, the full variable domain is KAGVTQTPRYLIKTRGQQVTLSCSPISGHRSVSWYQQTPGQGLQFLFEYFSETQRNKGNFPGRFSGRQFSNSRSEMNVSTLELGDSALYLCASSLDPNNEQFFGPGTRLTVL.

This clone has more than one count but fewer than ten. The V call is TRBV10-1, the J call TRBJ2-7; 7 bases map to TRBD2. Germline V gene lookup returns CDR1 WNHNN and CDR2 SYGVQD (reference sequence). The V segment lost 4 bases and the J segment 1 base; nucleotides outside the gene matches: 7. CDR3 length equals 15 residues. CDR3 sequence (DNA): TGCGCCAGCAGTGCTGGCGGGACTACGTCCTACGAGCAGTACTTC. Its protein product is CASSAGGTTSYEQYF.

The chain links TRBV28 to TRBJ1-6; D uncertain. V was shortened by 0 bases and J by 3 bases, with 9 bases between the two germline ends. CDR3 length: 16 amino acids. The germline V gene has CDR1 MDHEN and CDR2 SYDVKM. The CDR3 loop is CASSLWSQSYNSPLHF. The CDR3 region has the DNA TGTGCCAGCAGTTTATGGTCCCAAAGCTATAATTCACCCCTCCACTTT.

The rearrangement links TRBV28 to TRBJ2-1; the D gene is possibly TRBD2 (6 bases). Germline values: CDR1 MDHEN, CDR2 SYDVKM. CDR3 length equals 17 residues. V dropped 7 bases and J dropped 4 bases, with 23 bases sitting between them. CDR3 loop: CASTPRRGRIGYNEQFF. CDR3 nucleotide sequence: TGTGCCAGCACCCCCCGCCGGGGGAGAATAGGATACAATGAGCAGTTCTTC.

This chain uses TRBV7-8 with TRBJ1-3; the D gene is possibly TRBD1 (5 bases). CDR1 and CDR2 (germline): SGHVS, FQNEAQ. The CDR3 runs to 17 residues. Trimming took 1 base from V and 0 from J, leaving 13 bases between them. The CDR3 DNA reads TGTGCCAGCAGCTTAGGCCGGGACCCAGGCTCTGGAAACACCATATATTTT. Translated: CASSLGRDPGSGNTIYF. Combining the CDR3 with reference TRBV7-8 and TRBJ1-3 gives the whole variable domain GAGVSQSPRYKVAKRGQDVALRCDPISGHVSLFWYQQALGQGPEFLTYFQNEAQLDKSGLPSDRFFAERPEGSVSTLKIQRTQQEDSAVYLCASSLGRDPGSGNTIYFGEGSWLTVV.

This clone was counted a single time. The same CDR3 is also encoded by other DNA sequences in this sample. The chain joins TRBV18 to TRBJ2-5; tentative D call: TRBD1 (6 bases). Trimming left V 6 bases short and J 2 bases short, with 13 bases between. The CDR3 covers 14 residues. Germline V lookup: CDR1 KGHSH, CDR2 LQKENI. The CDR3 nucleotides read TGTGCCAGCTCCTCCACAGGGTTTCAAGAGACCCAGTACTTC. Its translation is CASSSTGFQETQYF.

This clone was seen a few times. V and J are TRBV7-9 and TRBJ2-1; no definite D call. Germline assignment: CDR1 SEHNR and CDR2 FQNEAQ (reference sequence). This CDR3 comprises 15 residues. Trimming took off 8 bases at V and 0 bases at J, with 14 bases between the two ends. In nucleotides, the CDR3 is TGTGCCAGCGAAGGAGAGATCGACTCCTACAATGAGCAGTTCTTC. Its translation is CASEGEIDSYNEQFF.

This clone was picked up one time. The junction differs from germline at one of its ends, possibly a read error. The gene calls are TRBV5-4 and TRBJ1-1; D unclear. The CDR3 is made up of 15 amino acids. The germline CDR1 and CDR2 sequences are SGHNT and YYREEE (reference sequence). The CDR3, as DNA: TGTGCCAGCAGCTTGGATTTCTCGGAGAACTCTGAAGCTTTCTTT. It translates to CASSLDFSENSEAFF.

The gene calls are TRBV10-3 and TRBJ1-5; a possible D gene is TRBD1 (6 bases). Germline CDR1 and CDR2: ENHRY and SYGVKD. The V and J ends lost 2 bases and 4 bases respectively, with 12 bases between them. CDR3 length: 15 residues. DNA of the CDR3: TGTGCCATCAGTGAGACTGGACAGCTGAATCAGCCCCAGCATTTT. This codes for CAISETGQLNQPQHF.

The rearrangement uses TRBV20-1 and TRBJ2-1; TRBD2 agrees at 9 bases. With 3 bases clipped from V and 8 bases from J, the junction kept 8 bases outside the gene matches. This CDR3 is 14 amino acids long. Germline V gene lookup returns CDR1 DFQATT and CDR2 SNEGSKA (reference sequence). CDR3 residues: CSASPGLASDEQFF. The CDR3 nucleotides are TGCAGTGCTAGTCCGGGACTAGCAAGCGATGAGCAGTTCTTC.

V usage is TRBV7-9 and J usage is TRBJ2-1; TRBD2 is a possible D gene (6 bases). CDR1 is SEHNR and CDR2 is FQNEAQ in the germline V gene (reference sequence). V lost 0 bases and J 12 bases, leaving 12 bases between the germline ends. This CDR3 region has 13 residues. CDR3 amino acids: CASSLAGARGQFF. For the CDR3, the DNA is TGTGCCAGCAGCTTAGCAGGGGCGCGGGGGCAGTTCTTC.

The chain employs TRBV2 and TRBJ2-2; a weak D match, TRBD1 (6 bases). There are 14 residues in the CDR3. V was pared by 6 bases and J by 4 bases, with 12 bases between. The V gene's germline CDR1 is SNHLY and CDR2 FYNNEI. CDR3: CASRGHPITGELFF. The CDR3 nucleotides are TGTGCCAGCAGGGGACACCCGATCACCGGGGAGCTGTTTTTT.

V is TRBV11-2 and J is TRBJ1-3, with D perhaps TRBD1 (5 bases). The ends were cut back, 1 base at V and 1 base at J, with 5 bases in the middle. In germline, CDR1 is SGHAT, CDR2 FQNNGV. The CDR3 has 14 residues. The CDR3 bases are TGTGCCAGCAGCTTAGGGGGGTCTGGAAACACCATATATTTT. Translating gives CASSLGGSGNTIYF.

The V gene is TRBV7-2, the J gene TRBJ2-5; D might be TRBD1 or TRBD2, each matching 5 bases. Trimming left V 4 bases short and J 5 bases short, with 8 bases between. The CDR3 runs 12 residues. From germline, CDR1 is SGHTA and CDR2 FQGNSA. The CDR3 nucleotides read TGTGCCAGCAGCTCGGGACGGGAGACCCAGTACTTC. Encoded protein: CASSSGRETQYF.

This clone has just a few counts. The V and J genes are TRBV27 and TRBJ1-2, with 7 bases that match TRBD1. Germline loops: CDR1 MNHEY, CDR2 SMNVEV (reference sequence). The CDR3 is 20 amino acids. Trimming at V came to 2 bases and at J to 9 bases, leaving 27 bases not matched to a gene. CDR3 loop: CASSLKPTWAGGGPGARYTF. CDR3 sequence (DNA): TGTGCCAGCAGTTTAAAGCCCACGTGGGCAGGGGGAGGACCAGGGGCTCGCTACACCTTC.

The chain joins TRBV5-1 to TRBJ2-3; D is unclear. This CDR3 is built from 14 residues. Germline assignment: CDR1 SGHRS and CDR2 YFSETQ. V lost 2 bases and J lost 2, with 9 bases in between. CDR3 protein: CASSLDTYTDTQYF. CDR3 DNA: TGCGCCAGCAGCTTAGATACATACACAGATACGCAGTATTTT.

CDR3 loop: CASSLAGGMNTEAFF. The CDR3, as DNA: TGTGCCAGCAGCTTAGCGGGGGGGATGAACACTGAAGCTTTCTTT. The V and J genes are TRBV11-2 and TRBJ1-1; the D gene is possibly TRBD1 (5 bases). From germline, CDR1 is SGHAT and CDR2 FQNNGV. The CDR3 runs 15 residues. Trimming took 1 base from V and 0 from J, leaving 9 bases between them.

The V gene is TRBV15, the J gene TRBJ1-2; D unresolved. This CDR3 region has 14 residues. The V and J ends lost 5 bases and 8 bases respectively, with 18 bases between them. Germline CDR1 LNHNV, CDR2 YYDKDF (reference sequence). The CDR3: CATSRISLVAGYTF. CDR3 nucleotides: TGTGCCACCAGCCGAATTTCCTTGGTGGCCGGCTACACCTTC.

The genes are TRBV19 and TRBJ2-6, with 7 bases identical to TRBD1. The germline V gene has CDR1 LNHDA and CDR2 SQIVND (reference sequence). The CDR3 consists of 14 residues. V lost 7 bases, J lost 13 bases, and 13 bases stayed unmatched. The CDR3 DNA reads TGTGCCAGTATGGACCGGAGACAGGGATTTGTCCTGACTTTC. Translation: CASMDRRQGFVLTF.

This chain connects TRBV19 to TRBJ1-3; tentatively, D is TRBD1 (5 bases). The CDR3 runs to 15 residues. V gave up 3 bases and J gave up 2 bases, with 11 bases separating them. Germline-derived CDR1 and CDR2 are LNHDA and SQIVND (reference sequence). The DNA of the CDR3 is TGTGCCAGTAGTATTTTGGAGGGGCCTGGAAACACCATATATTTT. Translating it yields CASSILEGPGNTIYF. Full variable domain (missing parts from reference TRBV19 and TRBJ1-3): DGGITQSPKYLFRKEGQNVTLSCEQNLNHDAMYWYRQDPGQGLRLIYYSQIVNDFQKGDIAEGYSVSREKKESFPLTVTSAQKNPTAFYLCASSILEGPGNTIYFGEGSWLTVV.

The chain combines TRBV19 with TRBJ1-5; 9 nucleotides agree with TRBD1. This CDR3 spans 18 amino acids. Germline CDR1 reads LNHDA; CDR2 reads SQIVND (reference sequence). Trimming removed 1 base from V and 3 bases from J; junction bases left unmatched: 10. The DNA of the CDR3 is TGTGCCAGTAGTATAGTGTCCTCCGGGACAGGGCTCAATCAGCCCCAGCATTTT. Translating it yields CASSIVSSGTGLNQPQHF.

The chain has TRBV30 and TRBJ1-1; unclear D gene. Germline CDR1 GTSNPN, CDR2 SVGIG (reference sequence). The CDR3 spans 13 residues. V lost 3 bases to trimming and J lost 1 base, with 9 bases between them. The CDR3 is CAWRFPGNTEAFF. The CDR3 coding sequence is TGTGCCTGGAGGTTCCCAGGGAACACTGAAGCTTTCTTT.

V gene TRBV5-1 combines with J gene TRBJ1-6; D not certain. Between the trimmed V and J ends, which lost 0 bases and 8 bases, there was a span of 6 bases. Looked up from germline, CDR1 is SGHRS and CDR2 is YFSETQ. There are 13 residues in the CDR3. The CDR3 DNA follows: TGCGCCAGCAGCTTGGAGACTGATTCACCCCTCCACTTT. Its translation: CASSLETDSPLHF.

The rearrangement uses TRBV2 and TRBJ2-1; 9 nucleotides line up with TRBD1. The V gene end was trimmed by 6 bases and the J gene end by 4 bases; junction bases not matched to a gene: 10. The CDR3 sequence is 16 residues long. CDR1 is SNHLY and CDR2 is FYNNEI in the germline V gene. In DNA, the CDR3 is TGTGCCAGCAGCCGCGGGACAGGGCCTATGTACAATGAGCAGTTCTTC. This encodes CASSRGTGPMYNEQFF.